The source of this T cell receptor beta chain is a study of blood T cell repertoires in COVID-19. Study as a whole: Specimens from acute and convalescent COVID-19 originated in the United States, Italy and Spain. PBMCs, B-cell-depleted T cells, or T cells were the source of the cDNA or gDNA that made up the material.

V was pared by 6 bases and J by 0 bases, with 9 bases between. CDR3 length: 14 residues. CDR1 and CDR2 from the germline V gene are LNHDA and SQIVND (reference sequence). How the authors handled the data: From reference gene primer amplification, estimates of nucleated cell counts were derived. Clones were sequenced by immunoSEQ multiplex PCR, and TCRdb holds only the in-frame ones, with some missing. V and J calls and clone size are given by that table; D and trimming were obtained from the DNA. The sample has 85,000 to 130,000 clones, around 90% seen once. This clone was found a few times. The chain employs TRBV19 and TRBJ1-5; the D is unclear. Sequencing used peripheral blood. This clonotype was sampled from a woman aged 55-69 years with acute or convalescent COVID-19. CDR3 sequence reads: CASSREYSNQPQHF. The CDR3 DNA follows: TGTGCCAGTAGCCGGGAGTATAGCAATCAGCCCCAGCATTTT.